The 3 T cell receptor beta chains below all came from one sample that was sequenced in a study of cytomegalovirus exposure and HLA in healthy donors (TCRdb year 2017). Libraries were made using the immunoSEQ multiplex PCR assay. For the multiplex PCR, a mixture combining 60 forward primers for TCR Vbeta segments and 13 reverse primers for TCR Jbeta segments was used. The table was pulled from immuneACCESS by TCRdb, which kept in-frame rearrangements only. Such tables lose some clones; where checked, under half of the loss comes from unresolved V genes, and the rest has no known cause. The sample profile shows about 190,000 clones; over 65% of them were found once. The ten top clones hold around 3.6% of the sample. The sequenced sample consisted of PBMCs. Receptor source: a man between 40 and 49 years old in good health and CMV-seropositive.

The chain joins TRBV6-6 to TRBJ2-7; TRBD2 matches 7 bases. This CDR3 comprises 15 residues. Germline V gene sequence: CDR1 MNHNY, CDR2 SVGAGI (reference sequence). Trimming at V came to 7 bases and at J to 2 bases, leaving 11 bases not matched to a gene. This chain's CDR3 is CASNTGGTAPYEQYF. CDR3 coding DNA: TGTGCCAGCAACACGGGGGGAACGGCCCCCTACGAGCAGTACTTC.

The V call is TRBV15, the J call TRBJ1-1; TRBD1 matches 8 bases. Germline V gives CDR1 LNHNV, CDR2 YYDKDF (reference sequence). The CDR3 contains 14 residues. Germline trimming cut 5 bases from V and 1 base from J; bases unmatched to any gene: 3. CDR3 residues: CATSPDRGNTEAFF. DNA of the CDR3: TGTGCCACCAGCCCTGACAGGGGGAACACTGAAGCTTTCTTT.

This chain uses TRBV10-2 with TRBJ2-5, with 9 bases aligning to TRBD2. V shed 4 bases and J 4 bases; nucleotides not matched to a gene: 7. This CDR3 has 15 amino acids. Germline V lookup: CDR1 WSHSY, CDR2 SAAADI. CDR3 sequence reads: CASSGGRGGTETQYF. The CDR3 bases are TGCGCCAGCAGTGGCGGGCGGGGGGGGACAGAGACCCAGTACTTC.